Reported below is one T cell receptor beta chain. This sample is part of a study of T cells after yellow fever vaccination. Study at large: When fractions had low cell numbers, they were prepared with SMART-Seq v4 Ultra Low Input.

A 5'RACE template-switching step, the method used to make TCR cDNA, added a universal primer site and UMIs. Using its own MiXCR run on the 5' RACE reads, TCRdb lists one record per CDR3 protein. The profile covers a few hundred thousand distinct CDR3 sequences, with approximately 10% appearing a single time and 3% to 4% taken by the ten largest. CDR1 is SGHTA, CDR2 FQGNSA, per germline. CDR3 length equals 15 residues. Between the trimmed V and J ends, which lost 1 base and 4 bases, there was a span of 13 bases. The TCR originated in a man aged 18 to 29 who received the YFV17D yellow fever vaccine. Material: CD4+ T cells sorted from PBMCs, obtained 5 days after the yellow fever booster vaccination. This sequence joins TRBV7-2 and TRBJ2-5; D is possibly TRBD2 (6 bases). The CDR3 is CASSLGGASAETQYF. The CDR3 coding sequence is TGTGCCAGCAGCTTAGGAGGAGCTAGCGCAGAGACCCAGTACTTC.